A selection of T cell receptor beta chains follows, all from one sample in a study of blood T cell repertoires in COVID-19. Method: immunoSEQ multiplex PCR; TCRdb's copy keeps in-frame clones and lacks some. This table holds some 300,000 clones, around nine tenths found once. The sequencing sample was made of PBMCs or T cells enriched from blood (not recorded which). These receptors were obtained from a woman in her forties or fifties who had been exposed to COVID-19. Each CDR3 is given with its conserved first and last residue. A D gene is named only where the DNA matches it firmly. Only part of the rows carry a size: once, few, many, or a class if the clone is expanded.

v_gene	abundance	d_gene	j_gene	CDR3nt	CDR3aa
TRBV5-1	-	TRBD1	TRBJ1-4	TGCGCCAGCAGCGTAACAGCAGGGGGCGGTGAAAAACTGTTTTTT	CASSVTAGGGEKLFF
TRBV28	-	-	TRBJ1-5	TGTGCCAGCAGTTTAGGAGGTCCTCAGCCCCAGCATTTT	CASSLGGPQPQHF
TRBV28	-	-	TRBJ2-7	TGTGCCAGCGGAATCCGGCCAGGCGTTACCTACGAGCAGTACTTC	CASGIRPGVTYEQYF
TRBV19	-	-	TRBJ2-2	TGTGCCAGTAGTCCTACAGGGCTTGGCACCGGGGAGCTGTTTTTT	CASSPTGLGTGELFF
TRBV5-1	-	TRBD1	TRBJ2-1	TGCGCCAGCAGCCTAGGGACAGGGGGGAATGAGCAGTTCTTC	CASSLGTGGNEQFF
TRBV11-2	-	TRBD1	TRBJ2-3	TGTGCCAGCAGCTTAGAATACAGGGGTTTTAGCACAGATACGCAGTATTTT	CASSLEYRGFSTDTQYF
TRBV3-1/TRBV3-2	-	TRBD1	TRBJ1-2	TGTGCCAGCAGCCTGGACAGGGGGCTCCGAGTTAATGGCTACACCTTC	CASSLDRGLRVNGYTF
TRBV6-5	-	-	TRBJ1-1	TGTGCCAGCAGGTTACTCGCTATGAACACTGAAGCTTTCTTT	CASRLLAMNTEAFF
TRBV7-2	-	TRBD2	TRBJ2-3	TGTGCCAGCAGTGCGGGGGGATGGGCAGATACGCAGTATTTT	CASSAGGWADTQYF
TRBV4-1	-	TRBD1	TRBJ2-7	TGCGCCAGCAGCCTCACGTCAATGCGACAGGGGGAGTACGAGCAGTACTTC	CASSLTSMRQGEYEQYF
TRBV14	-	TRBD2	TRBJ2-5	TGTGCCAGCAGCCAAGTCACGGGGGGGCAAGAGACCCAGTACTTC	CASSQVTGGQETQYF
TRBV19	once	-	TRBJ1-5	TGTGCCAGTAGTATAGTTCAGTTACAGCCCCAGCATTTT	CASSIVQLQPQHF
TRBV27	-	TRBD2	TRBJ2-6	TGTGCCAGCAGTTTCCACGGACTAGCGGGGGGGCAGGTTGGGGCCAACGTCCTGACTTTC	CASSFHGLAGGQVGANVLTF
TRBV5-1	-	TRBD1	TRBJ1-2	TGCGCCAGCAGCCTGCGCGGACAGGGCTCTGGCTACACCTTC	CASSLRGQGSGYTF
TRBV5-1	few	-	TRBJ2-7	TGCGCCAGCAGCGGAGGGGGGACTACCTACGAGCAGTACTTC	CASSGGGTTYEQYF
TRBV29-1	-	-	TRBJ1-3	TGCAGCGTTGTACGCCAAGGAGCTGGAAACACCATATATTTT	CSVVRQGAGNTIYF
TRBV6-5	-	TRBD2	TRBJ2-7	TGTGCCAGCATATCGGGGGGAGCCTACGAGCAGTACTTC	CASISGGAYEQYF
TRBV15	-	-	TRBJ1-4	TGTGCCACCAGCAGAGATTGGACGGGGAGTGGAATTAGTGAAAAACTGTTTTTT	CATSRDWTGSGISEKLFF
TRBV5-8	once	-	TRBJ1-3	TGTGCCAGCAGCTTGGATCCGGGAAACACCATATATTTT	CASSLDPGNTIYF
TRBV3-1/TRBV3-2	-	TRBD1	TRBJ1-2	TGTGCCAGCAGCCAACAAGACAGGGCGTATTTCTATGGCTACACCTTC	CASSQQDRAYFYGYTF
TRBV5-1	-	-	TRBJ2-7	TGCGCCAGCCGCTGGGCAGGGGACTACGAGCAGTACTTC	CASRWAGDYEQYF
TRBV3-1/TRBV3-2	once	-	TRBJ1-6	TGTGCCAGCAGCCCGGGGGGTACGGTGGTATCACCCCTCCACTTT	CASSPGGTVVSPLHF
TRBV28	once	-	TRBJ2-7	TGTGCCAGCAGCCTATGGACTGGCGAGCAGTACTTC	CASSLWTGEQYF
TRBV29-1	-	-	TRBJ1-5	TGCAGCGTTGTTTTATCCGGGTCTCAGCCCCAGCATTTT	CSVVLSGSQPQHF
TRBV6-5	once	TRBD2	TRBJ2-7	TGTGCCAGCAGTTACTCGAGTGTGGGAGGGGAGCAGTACTTC	CASSYSSVGGEQYF
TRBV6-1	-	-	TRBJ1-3	TGTGCCAGCAGTGATCGCGGGTCGCCTGGAAACACCATATATTTT	CASSDRGSPGNTIYF
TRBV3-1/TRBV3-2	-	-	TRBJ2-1	TGTGCCAGCAGCCAAGCGGGGGGCATGGGGAATGAGCAGTTCTTC	CASSQAGGMGNEQFF
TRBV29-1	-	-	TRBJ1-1	TGCAGCGCACAGGAGAACACTGAAGCTTTCTTT	CSAQENTEAFF
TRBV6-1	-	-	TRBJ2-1	TGTGCCAGCAGTGATTACAGGGCATACAATGAGCAGTTCTTC	CASSDYRAYNEQFF
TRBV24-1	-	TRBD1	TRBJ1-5	TGTGCCACCAGTGATGGACAGGGCGGCAATCAGCCCCAGCATTTT	CATSDGQGGNQPQHF
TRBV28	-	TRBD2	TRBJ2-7	TGTGCCAGCAGGATTAGCGGGGGGACTTACGAGCAGTACTTC	CASRISGGTYEQYF
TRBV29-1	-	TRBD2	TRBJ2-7	TGCAGCGTTGAAGATTCTGGGACTACCCTGAGCTCCTACGAGCAGTACTTC	CSVEDSGTTLSSYEQYF
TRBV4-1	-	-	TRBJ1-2	TGCGCCAGCAGCCAAGTAGTCCGGACCGACAGAGTCTATGGCTACACCTTC	CASSQVVRTDRVYGYTF
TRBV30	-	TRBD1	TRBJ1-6	TGTGCCTGGAGTGTATGGGACAGTAGCTCCTATAATTCACCCCTCCACTTT	CAWSVWDSSSYNSPLHF
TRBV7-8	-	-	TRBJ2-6	TGTGCCAGCAGCCCCCGGATGGCAGGGAAAGGTATTGGGTCTGGGGCCAACGTCCTGACTTTC	CASSPRMAGKGIGSGANVLTF
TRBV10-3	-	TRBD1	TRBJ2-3	TGTGCCATCAAACCGGGACAGGGGGCCAGCACAGATACGCAGTATTTT	CAIKPGQGASTDTQYF
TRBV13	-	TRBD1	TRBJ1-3	TGTGCCAGCAGCCGAGCTACAGGGGGTTCCCGCTCTGGAAACACCATATATTTT	CASSRATGGSRSGNTIYF
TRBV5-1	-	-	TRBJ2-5	TGCGCCAGCAGAGACGGGGAGGAGACCCAGTACTTC	CASRDGEETQYF
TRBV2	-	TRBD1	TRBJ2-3	TGTGCCAGCAGGTTGACAGGGTACACAGATACGCAGTATTTT	CASRLTGYTDTQYF
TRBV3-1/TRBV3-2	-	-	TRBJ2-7	TGTGCCAGCAGCCCAACGGGCTACGAGCAGTACTTC	CASSPTGYEQYF